This T cell receptor beta chain was identified during a study of cytomegalovirus exposure and HLA in healthy donors. Study in general: When about 400 donors were genotyped, roughly four fifths of them were found to fall in the Caucasian-associated ancestry cluster. Study-wide findings and caveats: Reported results showed that the classifier diagnosed cytomegalovirus status with high specificity and sensitivity. A later analysis associated about 18,000 TCR beta sequences with HLA alleles at a 0.05 false discovery rate.

The V segment lost 3 bases and the J segment 7 bases; nucleotides outside the gene matches: 4. CDR1 LNHDA and CDR2 SQIVND come from the germline V gene (reference sequence). CDR3 length: 13 residues. PCR was performed using 60 Vbeta and 13 Jbeta primers. As originally analysed: An analysis that came later counted some 85 million unique TCR beta chains, 9 million to 12 million shared. Produced via immunoSEQ multiplex PCR; TCRdb's table is partial and in-frame only. For V, J and clone size, that table is used; D and trimming come from the DNA. The repertoire holds about 140,000 clones, with more than 75% as singletons. This clone was found once. Its target is unknown.

Sequencing was done on a sample of PBMCs. The chain links TRBV19 to TRBJ1-2; 8 bases are shared with TRBD1. This TCR was recovered from a young man in good health and CMV-seropositive. The CDR3 DNA reads as TGTGCCAGTAGTATCCAGGGGGCGGTTGGCTACACCTTC. Protein product: CASSIQGAVGYTF.